A selection of T cell receptor beta chains follows, all from one sample in a study of cytomegalovirus exposure and HLA in healthy donors. Repertoires were generated with immunoSEQ multiplex PCR, while TCRdb's copy carries only in-frame clones and drops some. This table holds roughly 98,000 clones, approximately 71% found once. Sequencing used PBMCs. The receptors were gathered from a female donor in good health and CMV-seronegative. Both conserved end residues are part of each CDR3. Each record gives: clone size, D gene, J gene, V gene, CDR3 length, CDR3 DNA, CDR3 protein. The D gene is left open where the match is weak. Where a row states a size, it is once, few, many or the class of an expanded clone; other rows omit it.

>-|-|TRBJ1-5|TRBV2|14
TGTGCCAGCAGTGAAAGGGTAGGGAGTCAGCCCCAGCATTTT
CASSERVGSQPQHF
>once|TRBD2|TRBJ2-7|TRBV11-2|14
TGTGCCAGCGGTGGGACTAGCGGGAGCTACGAGCAGTACTTC
CASGGTSGSYEQYF
>-|TRBD1|TRBJ1-4|TRBV19|15
TGTGCCAGCAGTGGGGACAGGACTATTAATGAAAAACTGTTTTTT
CASSGDRTINEKLFF
>-|TRBD2|TRBJ2-7|TRBV7-9|14
TGTGCCAGCAGCTTATGGGACTATTCCTACGAGCAGTACTTC
CASSLWDYSYEQYF
>few|-|TRBJ1-1|TRBV4-2|14
TGTGCCAGCAGCCCTCGGGAGACGCGGACTGAAGCTTTCTTT
CASSPRETRTEAFF
>-|-|TRBJ1-5|TRBV5-1|17
TGCGCCAGCAGCTTGGAAGGCTCAGGGAATGGCAATCAGCCCCAGCATTTT
CASSLEGSGNGNQPQHF
>once|-|TRBJ1-2|TRBV6-5|13
TGTGCCAGCAGTTTAACAGACAGATATGGCTACACCTTC
CASSLTDRYGYTF
>-|-|TRBJ2-7|TRBV6-5|14
TGTGCCAGCAGTATAGACAGAAGAGGAAGCGAGCAGTACTTC
CASSIDRRGSEQYF
>-|TRBD1|TRBJ1-1|TRBV18|16
TGTGCCAGCTCAAGGACAGGGGACAGGGAGTTGGCTGAAGCTTTCTTT
CASSRTGDRELAEAFF
>-|-|TRBJ2-1|TRBV10-1|15
TGCGCCAGCAGTGAGCGGGGTTACTCCTACAATGAGCAGTTCTTC
CASSERGYSYNEQFF
>few|-|TRBJ2-2|TRBV12-2|16
TGTGCCAGCGGGGGTGACCGGGACAGAGACACCGGGGAGCTGTTTTTT
CASGGDRDRDTGELFF
>few|TRBD1|TRBJ1-2|TRBV30|18
TGTGCCTGGAGTTTATTGGGTTATAGGACAGGAAGTAACTATGGCTACACCTTC
CAWSLLGYRTGSNYGYTF
>-|-|TRBJ2-2|TRBV6-4|17
TGTGCCAGCAGTGACCCAACGACAGCCCCGAACACCGGGGAGCTGTTTTTT
CASSDPTTAPNTGELFF